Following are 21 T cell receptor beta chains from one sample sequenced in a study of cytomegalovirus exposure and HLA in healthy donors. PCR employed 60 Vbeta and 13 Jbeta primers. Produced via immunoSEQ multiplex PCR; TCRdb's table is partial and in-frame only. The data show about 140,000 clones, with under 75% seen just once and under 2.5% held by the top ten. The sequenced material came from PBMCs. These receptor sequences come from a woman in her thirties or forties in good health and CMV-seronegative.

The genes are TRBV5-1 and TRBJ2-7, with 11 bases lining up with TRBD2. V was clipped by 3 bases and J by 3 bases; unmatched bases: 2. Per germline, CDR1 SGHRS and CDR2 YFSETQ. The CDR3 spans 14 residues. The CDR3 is CASSSTSGGYEQYF. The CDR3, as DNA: TGCGCCAGCAGCTCAACTAGCGGGGGCTACGAGCAGTACTTC. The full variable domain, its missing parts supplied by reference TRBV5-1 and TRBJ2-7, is KAGVTQTPRYLIKTRGQQVTLSCSPISGHRSVSWYQQTPGQGLQFLFEYFSETQRNKGNFPGRFSGRQFSNSRSEMNVSTLELGDSALYLCASSSTSGGYEQYFGPGTRLTVT.

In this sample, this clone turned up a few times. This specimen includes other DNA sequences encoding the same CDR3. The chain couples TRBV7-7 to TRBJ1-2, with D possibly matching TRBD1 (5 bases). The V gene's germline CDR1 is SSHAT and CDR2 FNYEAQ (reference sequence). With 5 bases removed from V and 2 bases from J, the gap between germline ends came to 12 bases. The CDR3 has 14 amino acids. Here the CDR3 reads CASSPLTANYGYTF. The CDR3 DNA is TGTGCCAGCAGCCCCTTGACAGCCAACTATGGCTACACCTTC.

CDR3 protein: CASSLEVPGGYTF. The CDR3 DNA sequence: TGTGCCAGCAGTTTAGAGGTCCCAGGGGGCTACACCTTC. The chain uses TRBV28 and TRBJ1-2, with D maybe TRBD1 (5 bases). The CDR3 length is 13 residues. Germline V lookup: CDR1 MDHEN, CDR2 SYDVKM. The V gene lost 2 bases and the J gene lost 8 bases, with 12 bases spanning the gap.

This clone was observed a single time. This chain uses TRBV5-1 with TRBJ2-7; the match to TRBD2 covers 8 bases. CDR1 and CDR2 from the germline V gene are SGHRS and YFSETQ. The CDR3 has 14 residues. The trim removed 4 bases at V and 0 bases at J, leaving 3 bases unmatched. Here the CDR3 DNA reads TGCGCCAGCAGCCAGCGGGGGCCCTCCTACGAGCAGTACTTC. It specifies CASSQRGPSYEQYF.

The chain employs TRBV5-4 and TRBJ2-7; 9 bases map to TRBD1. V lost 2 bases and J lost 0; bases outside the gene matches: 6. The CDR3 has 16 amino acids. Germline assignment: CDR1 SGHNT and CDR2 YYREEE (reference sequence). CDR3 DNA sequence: TGTGCCAGCAGCTTACAGGGGGCGCGTAGCTCCTACGAGCAGTACTTC. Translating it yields CASSLQGARSSYEQYF.

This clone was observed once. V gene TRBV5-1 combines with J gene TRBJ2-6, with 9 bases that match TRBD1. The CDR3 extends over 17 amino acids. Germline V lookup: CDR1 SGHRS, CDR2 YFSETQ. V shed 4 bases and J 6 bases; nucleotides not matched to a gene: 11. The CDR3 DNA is TGCGCCAGCAGCAACCGGGACAGGGATGGCGTGGCCAACGTCCTGACTTTC. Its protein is CASSNRDRDGVANVLTF.

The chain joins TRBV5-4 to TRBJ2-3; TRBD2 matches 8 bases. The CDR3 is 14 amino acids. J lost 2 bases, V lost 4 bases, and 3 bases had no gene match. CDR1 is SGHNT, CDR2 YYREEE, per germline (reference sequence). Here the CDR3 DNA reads TGTGCCAGCAGCCAACTAGCGGCCACAGATACGCAGTATTTT. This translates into CASSQLAATDTQYF.

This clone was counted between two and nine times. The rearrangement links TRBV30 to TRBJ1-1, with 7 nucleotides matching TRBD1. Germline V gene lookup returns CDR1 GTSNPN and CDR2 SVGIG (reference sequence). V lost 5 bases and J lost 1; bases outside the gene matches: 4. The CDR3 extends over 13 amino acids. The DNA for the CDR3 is TGTGCCTGGGGACAGGAGGAGAACACTGAAGCTTTCTTT. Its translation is CAWGQEENTEAFF.

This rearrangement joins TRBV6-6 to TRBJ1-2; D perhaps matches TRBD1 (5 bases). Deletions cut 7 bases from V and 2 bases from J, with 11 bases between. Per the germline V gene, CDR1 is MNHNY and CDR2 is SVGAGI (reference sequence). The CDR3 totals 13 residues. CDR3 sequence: CASTPGINYGYTF. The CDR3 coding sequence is TGTGCCAGCACCCCAGGGATAAACTATGGCTACACCTTC.

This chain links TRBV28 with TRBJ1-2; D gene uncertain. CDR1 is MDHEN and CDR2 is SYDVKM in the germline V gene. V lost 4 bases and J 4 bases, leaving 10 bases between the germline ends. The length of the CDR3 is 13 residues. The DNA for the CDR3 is TGTGCCAGCAGTTCGGAACAGTCCTATGGCTACACCTTC. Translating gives CASSSEQSYGYTF.

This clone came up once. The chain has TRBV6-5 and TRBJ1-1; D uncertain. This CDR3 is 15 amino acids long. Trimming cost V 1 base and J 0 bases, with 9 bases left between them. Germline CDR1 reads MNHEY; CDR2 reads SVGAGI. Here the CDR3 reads CASSYWGGMNTEAFF. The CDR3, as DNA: TGTGCCAGCAGTTACTGGGGAGGGATGAACACTGAAGCTTTCTTT.

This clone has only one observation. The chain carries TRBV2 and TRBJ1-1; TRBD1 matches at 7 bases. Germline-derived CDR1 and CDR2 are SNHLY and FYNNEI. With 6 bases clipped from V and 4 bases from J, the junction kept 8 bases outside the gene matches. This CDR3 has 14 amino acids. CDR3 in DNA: TGTGCCAGCAGGGCAGACAGGGTCGTCACTGAAGCTTTCTTT. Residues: CASRADRVVTEAFF.

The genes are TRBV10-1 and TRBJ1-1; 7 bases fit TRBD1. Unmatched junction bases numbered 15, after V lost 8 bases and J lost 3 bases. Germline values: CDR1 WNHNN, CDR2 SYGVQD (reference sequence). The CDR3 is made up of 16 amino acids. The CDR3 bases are TGCGCCAGCGGCCTTACCCCGACAGGGCACTACACTGAAGCTTTCTTT. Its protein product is CASGLTPTGHYTEAFF.

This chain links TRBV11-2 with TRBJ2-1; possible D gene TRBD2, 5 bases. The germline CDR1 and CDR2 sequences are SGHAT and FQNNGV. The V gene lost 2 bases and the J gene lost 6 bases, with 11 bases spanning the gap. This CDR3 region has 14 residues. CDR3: CASSLSEGGNEQFF. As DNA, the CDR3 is TGTGCCAGCAGCTTAAGCGAGGGCGGCAATGAGCAGTTCTTC.

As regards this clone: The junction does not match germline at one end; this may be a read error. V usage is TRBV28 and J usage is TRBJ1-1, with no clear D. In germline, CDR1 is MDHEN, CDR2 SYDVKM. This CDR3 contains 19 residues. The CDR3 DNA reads TGTGCCAGCAGTTTATCCGAGGTACAACGAGGGATCAAGAACACTGAAGTTTTCTTT. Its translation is CASSLSEVQRGIKNTEVFF.

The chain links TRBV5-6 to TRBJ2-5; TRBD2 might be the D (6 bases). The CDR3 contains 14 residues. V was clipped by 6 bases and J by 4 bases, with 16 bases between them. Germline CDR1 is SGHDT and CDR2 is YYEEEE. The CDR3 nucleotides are TGTGCCAGCACTGGCGGGAAGAGGGCAGAGACCCAGTACTTC. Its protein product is CASTGGKRAETQYF.

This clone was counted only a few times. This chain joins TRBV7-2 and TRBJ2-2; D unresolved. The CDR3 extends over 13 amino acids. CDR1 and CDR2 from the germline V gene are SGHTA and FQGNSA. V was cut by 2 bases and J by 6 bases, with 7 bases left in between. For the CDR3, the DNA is TGTGCCAGCAGCTTACAGCGCTCCGGGGAGCTGTTTTTT. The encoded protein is CASSLQRSGELFF. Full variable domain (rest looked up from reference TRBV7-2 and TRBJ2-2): GAGVSQSPSNKVTEKGKDVELRCDPISGHTALYWYRQSLGQGLEFLIYFQGNSAPDKSGLPSDRFSAERTGGSVSTLTIQRTQQEDSAVYLCASSLQRSGELFFGEGSRLTVL.

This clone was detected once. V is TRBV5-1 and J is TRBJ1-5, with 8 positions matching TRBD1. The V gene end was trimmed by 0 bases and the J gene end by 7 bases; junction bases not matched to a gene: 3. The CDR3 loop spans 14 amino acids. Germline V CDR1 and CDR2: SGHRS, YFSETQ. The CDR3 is CASSLGAGGQPQHF. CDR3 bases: TGCGCCAGCAGCTTGGGGGCAGGGGGCCAGCCCCAGCATTTT.

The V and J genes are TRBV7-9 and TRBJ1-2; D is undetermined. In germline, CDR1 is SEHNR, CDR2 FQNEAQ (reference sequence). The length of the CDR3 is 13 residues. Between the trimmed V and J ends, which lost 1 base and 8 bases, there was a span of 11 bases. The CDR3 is CASSLGLAGGYTF. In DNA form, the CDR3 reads TGTGCCAGCAGCTTAGGGCTAGCCGGGGGCTACACCTTC.

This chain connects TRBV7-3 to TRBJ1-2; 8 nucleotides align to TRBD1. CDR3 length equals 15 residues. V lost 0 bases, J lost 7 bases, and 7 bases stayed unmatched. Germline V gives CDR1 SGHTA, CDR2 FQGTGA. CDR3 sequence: CASSLTGRGQGGYTF. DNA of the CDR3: TGTGCCAGCAGCTTAACCGGCAGGGGGCAGGGTGGCTACACCTTC. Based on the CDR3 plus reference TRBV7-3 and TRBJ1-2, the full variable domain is GAGVSQTPSNKVTEKGKYVELRCDPISGHTALYWYRQSLGQGPEFLIYFQGTGAADDSGLPNDRFFAVRPEGSVSTLKIQRTERGDSAVYLCASSLTGRGQGGYTFGSGTRLTVV.

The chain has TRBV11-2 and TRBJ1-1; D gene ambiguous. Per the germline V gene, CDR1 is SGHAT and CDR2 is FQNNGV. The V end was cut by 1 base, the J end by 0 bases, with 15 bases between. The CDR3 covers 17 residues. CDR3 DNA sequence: TGTGCCAGCAGCTTAGGAGGGCTAAGGCGAATGAACACTGAAGCTTTCTTT. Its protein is CASSLGGLRRMNTEAFF.